This T cell receptor (beta chain) stems from a study of CD8 T cells in Susac syndrome. Healthy donors matched for age and sex were used as controls. After extraction with the RNeasy kit, roughly 0.5 to 1 ug of the RNA was reverse transcribed using random hexamers. TCRdb re-called the immunoSEQ multiplex PCR reads with MiXCR, one entry per CDR3 protein. The table shows 100,000 to 150,000 distinct CDR3 sequences, with approximately 94% occurring only once. This clonotype showed up just once. V lost 2 bases to trimming and J lost 2 bases, with 19 bases between them. The CDR3 totals 17 residues. The germline V gene encodes CDR1 MNHEY and CDR2 SVGAGI.

The sequence was obtained from a human donor in good health. This sequence joins TRBV6-5 and TRBJ2-7; D unresolved. The sample consisted of CD4+ T cells from PBMCs. CDR3: CASSYDSRRSSTYEQYF. The CDR3 DNA reads as TGTGCCAGCAGTTACGATTCTCGGAGAAGCTCCACCTACGAGCAGTACTTC.